Sequencing of this T cell receptor (beta chain) was carried out in a study of blood T cell repertoires in COVID-19. Overall study: The analysed material was cDNA or gDNA that came from T cells, B-cell-depleted T cells, or PBMCs.

After removal of 4 bases from V and 1 base from J, the junction contained 6 bases not matched to a gene. The CDR3 loop spans 16 amino acids. Germline values: CDR1 SGHRS, CDR2 YFSETQ. Study processing details: Amplifying reference gene primers gave estimates of nucleated cell counts. Profiling relied on immunoSEQ multiplex PCR, and the TCRdb table lists in-frame clones only, not all of them. V and J calls and clone size are given by that table; D and trimming were obtained from the DNA. The sample consists of 53,000 or so clones, around 84% of them appearing once. The sequencing input was peripheral blood. The chain has TRBV5-1 and TRBJ1-1; 11 bases align to TRBD1. The receptor's source is a man aged 70 or older with active COVID-19. The CDR3 loop reads CASSAGQGARNTEAFF. The CDR3 DNA sequence: TGCGCCAGCAGCGCCGGACAGGGGGCGCGGAACACTGAAGCTTTCTTT.